The 15 T cell receptor beta chains below all came from one sample that was sequenced in a study of lymphopenia after photon versus proton radiotherapy. Profiled with immunoSEQ multiplex PCR; TCRdb holds only in-frame clones, not every one. This table has around 42,000 clones, approximately 83% appearing once. This sample comprised peripheral blood, obtained from a patient treated with photon-based radiotherapy. The receptors stem from a man aged 40-49 years with gastric cancer.

This clone was seen once. The chain combines TRBV6-1 with TRBJ1-5; 7 bases agree with TRBD1. J lost 0 bases, V lost 8 bases, and 7 bases had no gene match. CDR1 MNHNS and CDR2 SASEGT come from the germline V gene. This CDR3 has 15 residues. The CDR3, as DNA: TGTGCCAGCCGGGGGACAGTCAATAGCAATCAGCCCCAGCATTTT. Its translation: CASRGTVNSNQPQHF.

V is TRBV2 and J is TRBJ1-6; perhaps TRBD1 as D (5 bases). The CDR3 runs to 17 residues. CDR1 and CDR2 from the germline V gene are SNHLY and FYNNEI. Trimming cost V 7 bases and J 6 bases, with 22 bases left between them. CDR3 coding DNA: TGTGCCAGCACCGGGACCTTCCACCGAGGCCTTAATTCACCCCTCCACTTT. Protein sequence: CASTGTFHRGLNSPLHF.

V is TRBV30 and J is TRBJ1-1; TRBD1 aligns across 10 bases. Unmatched junction bases numbered 4, after V lost 2 bases and J lost 4 bases. From germline, CDR1 is GTSNPN and CDR2 SVGIG (reference sequence). The length of the CDR3 is 14 residues. The CDR3 loop is CAWSPDRGPTEAFF. The CDR3, as DNA: TGTGCCTGGAGTCCAGACAGGGGGCCCACTGAAGCTTTCTTT.

J is TRBJ1-2 and V is TRBV28; 8 bases are a match to TRBD1. Per germline, CDR1 MDHEN and CDR2 SYDVKM. This CDR3 is 14 amino acids long. Trimming removed 8 bases from V and 5 bases from J; junction bases left unmatched: 10. The CDR3 here is CASALGQGFYGYTF. CDR3 nucleotide sequence: TGTGCCAGCGCCCTAGGACAGGGATTTTATGGCTACACCTTC.

V gene TRBV6-5 combines with J gene TRBJ1-2; 7 bases fit TRBD1. CDR1 is MNHEY and CDR2 is SVGAGI in the germline V gene. CDR3 length: 13 residues. V shed 5 bases, J shed 2 bases, and the junction held 2 bases outside the gene matches. CDR3 in amino acids: CASSPQGNYGYTF. CDR3 coding DNA: TGTGCCAGCAGTCCACAGGGGAACTATGGCTACACCTTC.

The chain links TRBV30 to TRBJ1-1, with D uncertain. The CDR3 totals 12 residues. Between the trimmed V and J ends, which lost 0 bases and 11 bases, there was a span of 13 bases. Per the germline V gene, CDR1 is GTSNPN and CDR2 is SVGIG (reference sequence). CDR3 protein: CAWSVKGREAFF. CDR3 coding DNA: TGTGCCTGGAGTGTAAAGGGAAGGGAGGCTTTCTTT.

The chain combines TRBV9 with TRBJ1-4; D possibly corresponds to TRBD1 (5 bases). The length of the CDR3 is 14 residues. Germline V CDR1 and CDR2: SGDLS, YYNGEE. Deletions cut 3 bases from V and 5 bases from J, with 11 bases between. The CDR3 nucleotides read TGTGCCAGCAGCGCGACAGCATACAATGAAAAACTGTTTTTT. This gives the protein CASSATAYNEKLFF.

The chain recombines TRBV5-1 with TRBJ2-3; 14 nucleotides line up with TRBD2. V gave up 4 bases and J gave up 0 bases; unmatched junction bases: 10. Germline V gene data show CDR1 as SGHRS and CDR2 as YFSETQ. The CDR3 totals 19 residues. CDR3 region: CASSPWTSGGSPSTDTQYF. CDR3 DNA sequence: TGCGCCAGCAGCCCCTGGACTAGCGGGGGGTCCCCTAGCACAGATACGCAGTATTTT. The full variable domain, its missing parts supplied by reference TRBV5-1 and TRBJ2-3, is KAGVTQTPRYLIKTRGQQVTLSCSPISGHRSVSWYQQTPGQGLQFLFEYFSETQRNKGNFPGRFSGRQFSNSRSEMNVSTLELGDSALYLCASSPWTSGGSPSTDTQYFGPGTRLTVL.

This chain joins TRBV30 and TRBJ1-2, with 8 bases aligning to TRBD1. CDR1 is GTSNPN, CDR2 SVGIG, per germline (reference sequence). The junction had 7 bases not matched to a gene; V was cut back by 4 bases and J by 6 bases. The CDR3 contains 13 residues. CDR3 in amino acids: CAWTGTGYNGYTF. The DNA of the CDR3 is TGTGCCTGGACTGGGACAGGATATAATGGCTACACCTTC.

V gene TRBV25-1 combines with J gene TRBJ2-5; a possible D gene is TRBD2 (5 bases). The CDR3 spans 15 residues. Germline loops: CDR1 MGHDK, CDR2 SYGVNS. V was pared by 1 base and J by 1 base, with 10 bases between. In DNA form, the CDR3 reads TGTGCCAGCAGTGAATCGGGGAGTCCCCAAGAGACCCAGTACTTC. Protein product: CASSESGSPQETQYF.

This clone has more than one count but fewer than ten. V and J are TRBV7-9 and TRBJ2-7; 9 positions agree with TRBD1. The germline V gene has CDR1 SEHNR and CDR2 FQNEAQ (reference sequence). Trimming took 2 bases from V and 3 from J; bases not matched to a gene: 8. This CDR3 contains 16 residues. The CDR3 protein is CASSLSTGGENYEQYF. In nucleotides, the CDR3 is TGTGCCAGCAGCTTATCGACAGGGGGGGAGAACTACGAGCAGTACTTC.

The chain recombines TRBV6-6 with TRBJ1-1; D is ambiguous. Per the germline V gene, CDR1 is MNHNY and CDR2 is SVGAGI (reference sequence). V was pared by 5 bases and J by 2 bases, with 9 bases between. The CDR3 spans 13 residues. The CDR3 DNA is TGTGCCAGCAGTGGGAGGCCTAACACTGAAGCTTTCTTT. It specifies CASSGRPNTEAFF.

This chain joins TRBV18 and TRBJ1-1, with no clear D. The V and J ends lost 3 bases and 1 base respectively, with 9 bases between them. Germline CDR1 is KGHSH and CDR2 is LQKENI. CDR3 length: 14 amino acids. The DNA for the CDR3 is TGTGCCAGCTCACCGGGCAGTCCGAACACTGAAGCTTTCTTT. Protein product: CASSPGSPNTEAFF.

The V and J genes are TRBV2 and TRBJ2-2, with no clear D. CDR1 and CDR2 from the germline V gene are SNHLY and FYNNEI. This CDR3 is built from 12 residues. V lost 6 bases and J lost 3, with 5 bases in between. The CDR3: CASRMDTGELFF. The CDR3 DNA is TGTGCCAGCAGGATGGACACCGGGGAGCTGTTTTTT.

CDR3 DNA sequence: TGTGCCAGCAGCCACCGACAGGGGAACTATGGCTACACCTTC. Protein product: CASSHRQGNYGYTF. The gene calls are TRBV13 and TRBJ1-2; TRBD1 agrees at 8 bases. Germline assignment: CDR1 PRHDT and CDR2 FYEKMQ (reference sequence). The CDR3 contains 14 residues. The junction had 4 bases not matched to a gene; V was cut back by 5 bases and J by 2 bases.